The rows below give T cell receptor beta chains drawn from one sample of a study of blood T cell repertoires in COVID-19. Produced via immunoSEQ multiplex PCR; TCRdb's table is partial and in-frame only. The data contain about 220,000 clones, roughly 80% of them seen just once; the ten biggest clones take up more than 7%. The sequencing sample was made of peripheral blood. The source of these receptors is a woman in her sixties or seventies with acute or convalescent COVID-19. Both conserved end residues are part of each CDR3. The D gene is left open where the match is weak. Size tells how often a clone was seen (once, few, many) or the class of an expanded clone, and some rows leave it out.

V gene	J gene	D gene	clone size	CDR3 protein	CDR3 DNA
TRBV25-1	TRBJ2-2	.	.	CASSEGGAGTGELFF	TGTGCCAGCAGTGAAGGGGGGGCCGGTACCGGGGAGCTGTTTTTT
TRBV5-1	TRBJ1-1	.	.	CASSGAGDFYLTEAFF	TGCGCCAGCAGTGGGGCCGGGGACTTTTACCTCACTGAAGCTTTCTTT
TRBV11-2	TRBJ2-1	TRBD2	.	CASSLDIAGDNEQFF	TGTGCCAGCAGCTTAGACATAGCGGGGGACAATGAGCAGTTCTTC
TRBV2	TRBJ2-4	.	.	CASKQREGDSAKNIQYF	TGTGCCAGCAAACAAAGGGAAGGGGACTCAGCCAAAAACATTCAGTACTTC
TRBV4-1	TRBJ1-2	.	.	CASSPRSPGEGSNNYGYTF	TGCGCCAGCAGCCCTCGATCGCCGGGGGAGGGGTCGAATAACTATGGCTACACCTTC
TRBV15	TRBJ2-5	.	.	CATSREVVGVETQYF	TGTGCCACCAGCAGAGAAGTAGTCGGGGTAGAGACCCAGTACTTC
TRBV30	TRBJ2-1	TRBD2	once	CAWSEAGRNEQFF	TGTGCCTGGAGTGAAGCGGGGCGCAATGAGCAGTTCTTC
TRBV7-2	TRBJ2-7	.	.	CASSLSAGGGQSYEQYF	TGTGCCAGCAGCTTATCCGCAGGCGGGGGCCAATCCTACGAGCAGTACTTC
TRBV25-1	TRBJ1-1	.	.	CASRGQGITEAFF	TGTGCCAGCAGAGGCCAGGGGATCACTGAAGCTTTCTTT
TRBV2	TRBJ2-5	TRBD1	.	CASKTGTRSAETQYF	TGTGCCAGCAAGACAGGGACCCGTTCCGCGGAGACCCAGTACTTC
TRBV5-1	TRBJ2-7	TRBD1	.	CASSFGTGAYEQYF	TGCGCCAGCAGCTTTGGGACAGGGGCGTACGAGCAGTACTTC
TRBV12-3/TRBV12-4	TRBJ2-7	.	.	CASSFEGNEQYF	TGTGCCAGCAGTTTTGAGGGAAACGAGCAGTACTTC
TRBV6-5	TRBJ2-5	TRBD1	once	CASSYSGQGKETQYF	TGTGCCAGCAGTTACTCGGGACAGGGGAAGGAGACCCAGTACTTC
TRBV11-2	TRBJ2-3	.	.	CASSSRGAGATDTQYF	TGTGCCAGCAGCTCCCGGGGGGCGGGGGCCACAGATACGCAGTATTTT
TRBV19	TRBJ2-2	.	few	CASIPGLGYPGELFF	TGTGCCAGTATCCCGGGACTTGGGTACCCCGGGGAGCTGTTTTTT
TRBV2	TRBJ2-1	.	.	CASSGAGSSYNEQFF	TGTGCCAGCAGTGGGGCGGGGAGCTCCTACAATGAGCAGTTCTTC
TRBV30	TRBJ1-2	TRBD1	.	CAWSVSGGNGYTF	TGTGCCTGGAGTGTTTCAGGGGGCAATGGCTACACCTTC
TRBV2	TRBJ2-1	TRBD1	.	CASRARRQGAYNEQFF	TGTGCCAGCAGGGCCCGCAGGCAGGGGGCGTACAATGAGCAGTTCTTC
TRBV25-1	TRBJ2-2	.	.	CASSEQYTGELFF	TGTGCCAGCAGTGAACAATACACCGGGGAGCTGTTTTTT
TRBV6-5	TRBJ2-1	.	.	CASSYGGGDEQFF	TGTGCCAGCAGTTACGGTGGCGGCGATGAGCAGTTCTTC
TRBV15	TRBJ2-1	TRBD2	once	CATSRTSGVHNEQFF	TGTGCCACCAGCAGGACTAGCGGGGTACACAATGAGCAGTTCTTC
TRBV30	TRBJ1-2	.	.	CAWSVRGGEGYTF	TGTGCCTGGAGTGTACGAGGGGGAGAGGGCTACACCTTC
TRBV18	TRBJ2-5	.	.	CASSPGSQETQYF	TGTGCCAGCTCACCCGGGTCTCAAGAGACCCAGTACTTC
TRBV18	TRBJ1-2	TRBD1	once	CASSPNRGTVDGYTF	TGTGCCAGCTCTCCCAACAGGGGGACGGTTGATGGCTACACCTTC
TRBV2	TRBJ1-5	.	once	CASSPGGRVPLYSNQPQHF	TGTGCCAGCAGTCCCGGGGGTCGGGTCCCTCTTTATAGCAATCAGCCCCAGCATTTT
TRBV5-1	TRBJ1-6	TRBD1	.	CASSLTRQGYNSPLHF	TGCGCCAGCAGCTTGACCCGACAGGGCTATAATTCACCCCTCCACTTT
TRBV2	TRBJ2-3	.	.	CASNLAGTDTQYF	TGTGCCAGCAACTTAGCGGGCACAGATACGCAGTATTTT
TRBV6-5	TRBJ2-7	TRBD1	.	CASRLRDRGSYEQYF	TGTGCCAGCAGACTTAGGGACAGGGGAAGCTACGAGCAGTACTTC
TRBV7-6	TRBJ2-3	TRBD2	.	CASSPWGAGDTDTQYF	TGTGCCAGCAGCCCCTGGGGAGCGGGGGACACAGATACGCAGTATTTT
TRBV3-1/TRBV3-2	TRBJ1-1	.	.	CASSPGGNLNTEAFF	TGTGCCAGCAGCCCGGGGGGCAATTTGAACACTGAAGCTTTCTTT
TRBV14	TRBJ1-2	.	.	CASSQVDRYFGYTF	TGTGCCAGCAGCCAAGTTGACAGATATTTTGGCTACACCTTC
TRBV7-2	TRBJ1-1	TRBD1	.	CASSLNRGNTEAFF	TGTGCCAGCAGCTTGAACAGGGGGAACACTGAAGCTTTCTTT
TRBV5-1	TRBJ2-1	TRBD1	few	CASSRGQGSVYEQFF	TGCGCCAGCAGCCGGGGACAGGGGTCTGTGTATGAGCAGTTCTTC
TRBV27	TRBJ1-6	TRBD1	.	CASSFIRDRGNSPLHF	TGTGCCAGCAGTTTCATCCGGGACAGGGGTAATTCACCCCTCCACTTT
TRBV9	TRBJ1-3	.	.	CASGQPSSGNTIYF	TGTGCCAGCGGGCAGCCAAGCTCTGGAAACACCATATATTTT
TRBV7-2	TRBJ2-5	.	.	CASSRSETQYF	TGTGCCAGCAGCCGTTCTGAGACCCAGTACTTC
TRBV13	TRBJ1-1	.	once	CASSLVLSSQDTEAFF	TGTGCCAGCAGCTTAGTGCTGTCCAGCCAGGACACTGAAGCTTTCTTT
TRBV29-1	TRBJ2-3	TRBD2	few	CSADLAGGTDTQYF	TGCAGCGCGGATTTAGCGGGGGGGACAGATACGCAGTATTTT
TRBV3-1/TRBV3-2	TRBJ2-7	TRBD1	.	CASSLNSAGTGKYEQYF	TGTGCCAGCAGCCTTAATTCCGCCGGGACAGGGAAGTACGAGCAGTACTTC
TRBV4-3	TRBJ2-5	TRBD2	.	CASSQGGLAGGQETQYF	TGCGCCAGCAGCCAAGGAGGTCTAGCGGGGGGCCAAGAGACCCAGTACTTC
TRBV14	TRBJ2-1	.	.	CASSQVNYNEQFF	TGTGCCAGCAGCCAAGTAAACTACAATGAGCAGTTCTTC
TRBV11-2	TRBJ2-5	TRBD1	.	CASSLRDSQETQYF	TGTGCCAGCAGCCTACGGGACAGCCAAGAGACCCAGTACTTC
TRBV19	TRBJ1-6	TRBD1	.	CASRPGQGFDNSPLHF	TGTGCCAGTAGACCGGGACAGGGGTTCGATAATTCACCCCTCCACTTT